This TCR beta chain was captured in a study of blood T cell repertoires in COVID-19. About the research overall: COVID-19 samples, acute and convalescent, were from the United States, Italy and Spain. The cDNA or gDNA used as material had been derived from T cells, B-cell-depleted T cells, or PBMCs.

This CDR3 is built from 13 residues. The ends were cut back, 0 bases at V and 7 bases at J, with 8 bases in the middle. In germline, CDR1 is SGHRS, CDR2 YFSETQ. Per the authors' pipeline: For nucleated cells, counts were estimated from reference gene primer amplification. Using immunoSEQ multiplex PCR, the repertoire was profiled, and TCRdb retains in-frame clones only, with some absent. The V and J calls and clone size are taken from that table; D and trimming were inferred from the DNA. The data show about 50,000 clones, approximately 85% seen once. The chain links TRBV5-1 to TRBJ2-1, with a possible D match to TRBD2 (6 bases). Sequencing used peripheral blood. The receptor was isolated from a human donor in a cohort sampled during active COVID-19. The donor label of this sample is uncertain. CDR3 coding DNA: TGCGCCAGCAGCTTGGATGGAGGGAATGAGCAGTTCTTC. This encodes CASSLDGGNEQFF. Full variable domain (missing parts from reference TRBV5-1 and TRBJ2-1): KAGVTQTPRYLIKTRGQQVTLSCSPISGHRSVSWYQQTPGQGLQFLFEYFSETQRNKGNFPGRFSGRQFSNSRSEMNVSTLELGDSALYLCASSLDGGNEQFFGPGTRLTVL.